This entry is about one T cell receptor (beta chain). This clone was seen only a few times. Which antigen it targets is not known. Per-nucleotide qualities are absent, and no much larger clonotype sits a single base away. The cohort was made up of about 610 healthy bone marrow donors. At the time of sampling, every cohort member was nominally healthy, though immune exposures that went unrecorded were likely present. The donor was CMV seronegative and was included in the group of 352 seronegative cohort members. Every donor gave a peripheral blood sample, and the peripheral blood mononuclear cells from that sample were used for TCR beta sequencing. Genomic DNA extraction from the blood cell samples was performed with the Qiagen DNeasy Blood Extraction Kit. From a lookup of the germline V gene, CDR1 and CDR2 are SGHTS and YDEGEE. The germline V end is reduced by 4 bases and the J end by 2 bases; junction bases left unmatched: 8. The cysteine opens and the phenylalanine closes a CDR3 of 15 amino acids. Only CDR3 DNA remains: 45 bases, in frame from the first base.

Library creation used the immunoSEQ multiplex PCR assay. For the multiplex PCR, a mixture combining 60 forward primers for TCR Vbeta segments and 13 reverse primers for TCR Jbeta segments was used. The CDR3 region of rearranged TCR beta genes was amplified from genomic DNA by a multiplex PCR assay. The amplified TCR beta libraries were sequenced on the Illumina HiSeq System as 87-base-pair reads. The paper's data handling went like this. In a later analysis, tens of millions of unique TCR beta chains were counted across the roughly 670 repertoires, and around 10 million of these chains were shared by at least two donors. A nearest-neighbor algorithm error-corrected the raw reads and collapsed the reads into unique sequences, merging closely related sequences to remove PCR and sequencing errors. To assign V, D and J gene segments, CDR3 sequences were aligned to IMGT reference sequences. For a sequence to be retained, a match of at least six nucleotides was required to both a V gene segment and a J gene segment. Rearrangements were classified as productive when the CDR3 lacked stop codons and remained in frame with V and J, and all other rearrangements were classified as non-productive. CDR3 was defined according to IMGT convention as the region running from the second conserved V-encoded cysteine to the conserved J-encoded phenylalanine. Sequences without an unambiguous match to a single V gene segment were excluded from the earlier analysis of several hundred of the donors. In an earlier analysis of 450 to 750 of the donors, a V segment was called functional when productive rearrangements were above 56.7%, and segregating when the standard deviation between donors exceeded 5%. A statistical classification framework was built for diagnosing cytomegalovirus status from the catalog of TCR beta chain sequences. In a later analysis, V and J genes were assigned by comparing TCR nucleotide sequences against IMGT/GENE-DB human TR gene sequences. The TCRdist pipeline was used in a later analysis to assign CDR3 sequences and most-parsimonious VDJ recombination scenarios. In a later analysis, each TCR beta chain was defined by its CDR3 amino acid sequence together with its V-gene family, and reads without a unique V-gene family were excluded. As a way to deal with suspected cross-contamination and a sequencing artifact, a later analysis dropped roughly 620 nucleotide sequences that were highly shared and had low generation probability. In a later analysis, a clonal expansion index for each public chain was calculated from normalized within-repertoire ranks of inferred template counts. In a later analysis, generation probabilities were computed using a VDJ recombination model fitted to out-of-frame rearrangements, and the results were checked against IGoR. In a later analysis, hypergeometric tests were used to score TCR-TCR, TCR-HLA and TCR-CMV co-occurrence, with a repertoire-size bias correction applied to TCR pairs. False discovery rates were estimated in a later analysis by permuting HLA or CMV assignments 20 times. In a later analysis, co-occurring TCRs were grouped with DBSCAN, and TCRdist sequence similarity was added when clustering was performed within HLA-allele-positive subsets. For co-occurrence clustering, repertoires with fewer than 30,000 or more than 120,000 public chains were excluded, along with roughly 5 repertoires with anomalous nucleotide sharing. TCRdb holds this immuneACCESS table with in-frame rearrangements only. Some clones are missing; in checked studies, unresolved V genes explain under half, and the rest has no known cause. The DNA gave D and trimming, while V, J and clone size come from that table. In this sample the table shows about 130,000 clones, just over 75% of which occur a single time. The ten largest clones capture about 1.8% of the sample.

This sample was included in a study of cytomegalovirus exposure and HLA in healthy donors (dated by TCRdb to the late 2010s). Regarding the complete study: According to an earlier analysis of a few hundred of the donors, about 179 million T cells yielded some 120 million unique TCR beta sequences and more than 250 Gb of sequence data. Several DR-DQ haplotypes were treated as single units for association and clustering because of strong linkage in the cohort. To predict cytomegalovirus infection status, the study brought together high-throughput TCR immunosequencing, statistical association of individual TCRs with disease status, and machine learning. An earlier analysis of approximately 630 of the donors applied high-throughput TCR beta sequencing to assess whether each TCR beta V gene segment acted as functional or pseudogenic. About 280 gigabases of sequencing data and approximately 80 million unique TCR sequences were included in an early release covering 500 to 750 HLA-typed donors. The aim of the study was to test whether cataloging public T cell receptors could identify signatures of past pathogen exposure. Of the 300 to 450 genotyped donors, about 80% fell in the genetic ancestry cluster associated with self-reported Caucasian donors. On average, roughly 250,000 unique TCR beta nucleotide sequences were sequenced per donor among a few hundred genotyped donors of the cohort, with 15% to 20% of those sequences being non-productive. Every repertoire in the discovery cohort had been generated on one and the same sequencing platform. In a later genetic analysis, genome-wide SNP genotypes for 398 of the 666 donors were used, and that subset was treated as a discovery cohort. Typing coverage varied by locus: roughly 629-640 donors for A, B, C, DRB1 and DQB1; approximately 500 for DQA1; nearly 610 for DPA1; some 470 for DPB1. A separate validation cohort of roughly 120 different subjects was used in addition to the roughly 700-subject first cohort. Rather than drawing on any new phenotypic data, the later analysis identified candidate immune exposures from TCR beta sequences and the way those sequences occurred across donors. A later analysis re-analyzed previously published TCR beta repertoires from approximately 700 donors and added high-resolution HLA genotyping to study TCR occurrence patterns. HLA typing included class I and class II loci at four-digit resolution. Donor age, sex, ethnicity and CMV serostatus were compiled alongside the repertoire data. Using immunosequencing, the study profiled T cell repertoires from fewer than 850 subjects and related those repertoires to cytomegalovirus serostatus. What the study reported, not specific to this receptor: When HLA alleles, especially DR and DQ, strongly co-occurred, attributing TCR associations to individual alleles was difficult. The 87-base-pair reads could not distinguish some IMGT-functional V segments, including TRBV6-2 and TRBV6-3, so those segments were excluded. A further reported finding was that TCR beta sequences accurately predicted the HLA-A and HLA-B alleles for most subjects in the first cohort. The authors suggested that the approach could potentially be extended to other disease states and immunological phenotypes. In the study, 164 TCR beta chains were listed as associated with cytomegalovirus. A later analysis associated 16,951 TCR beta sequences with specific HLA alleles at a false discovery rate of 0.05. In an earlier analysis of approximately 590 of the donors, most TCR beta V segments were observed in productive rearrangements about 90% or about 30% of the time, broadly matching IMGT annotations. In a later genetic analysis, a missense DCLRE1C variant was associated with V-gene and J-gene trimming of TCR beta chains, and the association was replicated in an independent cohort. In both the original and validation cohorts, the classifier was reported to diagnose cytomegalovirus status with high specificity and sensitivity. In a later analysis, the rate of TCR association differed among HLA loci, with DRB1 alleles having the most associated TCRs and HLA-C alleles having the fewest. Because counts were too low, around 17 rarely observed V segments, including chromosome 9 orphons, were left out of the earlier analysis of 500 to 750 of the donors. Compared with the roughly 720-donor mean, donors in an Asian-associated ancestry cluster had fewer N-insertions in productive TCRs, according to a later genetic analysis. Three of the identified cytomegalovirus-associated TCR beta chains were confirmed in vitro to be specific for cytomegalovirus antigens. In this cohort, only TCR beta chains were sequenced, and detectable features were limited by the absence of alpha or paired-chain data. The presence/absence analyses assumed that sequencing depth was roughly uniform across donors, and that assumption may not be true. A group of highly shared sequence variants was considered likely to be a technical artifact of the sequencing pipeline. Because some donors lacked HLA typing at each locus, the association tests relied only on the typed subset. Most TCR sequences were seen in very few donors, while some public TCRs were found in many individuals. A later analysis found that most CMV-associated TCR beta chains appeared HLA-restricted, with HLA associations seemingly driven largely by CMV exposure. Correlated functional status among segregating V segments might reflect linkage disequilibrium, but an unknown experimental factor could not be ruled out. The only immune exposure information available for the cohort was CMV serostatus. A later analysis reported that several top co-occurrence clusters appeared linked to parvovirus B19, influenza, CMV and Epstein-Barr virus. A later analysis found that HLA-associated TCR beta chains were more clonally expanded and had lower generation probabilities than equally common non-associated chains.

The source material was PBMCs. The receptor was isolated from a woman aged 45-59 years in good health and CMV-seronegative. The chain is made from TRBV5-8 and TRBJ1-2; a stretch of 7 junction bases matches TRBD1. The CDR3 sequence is CASSRGTASNYGYTF. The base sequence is TGTGCCAGCAGCCGTGGGACAGCATCCAACTATGGCTACACCTTC.